This T cell receptor beta chain was recovered during a study of blood T cells in healthy people across ages. Next came a second PCR, run for about 6 to 11 cycles, which used a sample-barcoded 5' primer along with a J-beta primer mix. TCRdb analysed the 5' RACE reads with MiXCR anew, one entry per CDR3 protein. In the table there are some 670,000 distinct CDR3 sequences, around 50% of which are singletons. In its sample, this clonotype was seen many times. What it binds is not known. Study results and limitations: Unsorted PBMCs blocked a conclusive comparison of naive and antigen-experienced cells.

This CDR3 spans 15 amino acids. CDR1 and CDR2 (germline): SGHDT, YYEEEE. V was pared by 7 bases and J by 6 bases, with 22 bases between. The sample consisted of blood. The receptor's source is a woman older than 75 in good health. J is TRBJ1-2 and V is TRBV5-6; D not certain. CDR3 protein: CASGLGELPLNGYTF. CDR3 in DNA: TGTGCCAGCGGCCTAGGCGAGCTTCCTCTGAATGGCTACACCTTC.